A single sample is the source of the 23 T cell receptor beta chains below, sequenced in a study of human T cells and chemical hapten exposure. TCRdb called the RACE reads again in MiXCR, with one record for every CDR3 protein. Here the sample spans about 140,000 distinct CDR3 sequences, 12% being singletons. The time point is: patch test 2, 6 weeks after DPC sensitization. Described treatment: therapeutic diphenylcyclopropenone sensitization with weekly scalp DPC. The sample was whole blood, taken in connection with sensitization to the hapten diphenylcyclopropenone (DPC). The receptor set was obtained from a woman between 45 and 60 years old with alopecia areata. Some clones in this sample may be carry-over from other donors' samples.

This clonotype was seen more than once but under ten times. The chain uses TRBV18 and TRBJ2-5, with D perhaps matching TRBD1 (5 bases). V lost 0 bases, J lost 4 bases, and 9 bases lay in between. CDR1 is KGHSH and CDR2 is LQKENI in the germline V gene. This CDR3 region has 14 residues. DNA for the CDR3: TGTGCCAGCTCACCACCAGGGCAGGGAGAGACCCAGTACTTC. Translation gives CASSPPGQGETQYF.

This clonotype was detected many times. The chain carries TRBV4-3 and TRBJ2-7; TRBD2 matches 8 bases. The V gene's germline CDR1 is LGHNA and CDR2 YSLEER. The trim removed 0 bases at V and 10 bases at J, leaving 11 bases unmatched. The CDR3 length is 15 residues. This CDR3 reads CASSQDIVAGNSQYF. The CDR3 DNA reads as TGCGCCAGCAGCCAAGATATCGTAGCGGGAAACTCTCAGTACTTC.

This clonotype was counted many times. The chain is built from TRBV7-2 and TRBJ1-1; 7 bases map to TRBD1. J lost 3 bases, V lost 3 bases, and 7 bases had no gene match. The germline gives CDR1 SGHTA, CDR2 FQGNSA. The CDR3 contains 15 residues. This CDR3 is CASSFRGGGYTEAFF. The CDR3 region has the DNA TGTGCCAGCAGCTTCCGTGGAGGGGGCTACACTGAAGCTTTCTTT.

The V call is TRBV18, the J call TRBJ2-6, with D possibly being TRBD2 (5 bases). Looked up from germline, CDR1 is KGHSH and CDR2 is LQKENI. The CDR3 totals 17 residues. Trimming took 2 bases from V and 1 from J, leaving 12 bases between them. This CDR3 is CASSPRTSPSGANVLTF. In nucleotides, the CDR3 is TGTGCCAGCTCACCAAGGACTTCCCCTTCTGGGGCCAACGTCCTGACTTTC.

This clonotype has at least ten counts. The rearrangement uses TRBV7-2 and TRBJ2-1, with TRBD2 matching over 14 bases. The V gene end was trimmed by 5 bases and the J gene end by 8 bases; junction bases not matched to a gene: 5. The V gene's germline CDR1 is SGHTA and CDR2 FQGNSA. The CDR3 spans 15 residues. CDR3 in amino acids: CASSPTSGRAHEQFF. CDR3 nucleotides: TGTGCCAGCAGCCCGACTAGCGGGAGGGCCCATGAGCAGTTCTTC.

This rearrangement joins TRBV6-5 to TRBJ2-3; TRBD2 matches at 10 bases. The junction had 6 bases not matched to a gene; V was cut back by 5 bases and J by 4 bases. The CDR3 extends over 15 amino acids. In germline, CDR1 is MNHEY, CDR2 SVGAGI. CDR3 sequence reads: CASSSRTSGSDTQYF. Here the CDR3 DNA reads TGTGCCAGCAGTAGCCGGACTAGCGGTTCAGATACGCAGTATTTT.

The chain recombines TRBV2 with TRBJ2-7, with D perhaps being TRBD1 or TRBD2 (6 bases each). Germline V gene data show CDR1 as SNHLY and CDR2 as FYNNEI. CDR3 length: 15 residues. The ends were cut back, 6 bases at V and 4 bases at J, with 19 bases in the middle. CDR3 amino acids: CASSGGGSGVYEQYF. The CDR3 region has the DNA TGTGCCAGCAGCGGAGGGGGGAGCGGAGTATACGAGCAGTACTTC.

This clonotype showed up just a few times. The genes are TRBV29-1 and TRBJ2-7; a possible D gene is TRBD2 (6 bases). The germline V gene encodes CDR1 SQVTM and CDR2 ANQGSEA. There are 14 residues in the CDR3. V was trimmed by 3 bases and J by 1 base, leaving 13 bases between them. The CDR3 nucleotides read TGCAGCGTTGATGGCGGGACGAGTTCCTACGAGCAGTACTTC. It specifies CSVDGGTSSYEQYF.

CDR3 sequence (DNA): TGCAGTGCTAGAGATTTGGGTCTAGCCTACAATGAGCAGTTCTTC. It codes for CSARDLGLAYNEQFF. The rearrangement uses TRBV20-1 and TRBJ2-1; D gene ambiguous. The V end lost 0 bases, the J end lost 2 bases, and 11 bases lay between the germline ends. Germline values: CDR1 DFQATT, CDR2 SNEGSKA (reference sequence). This CDR3 has 15 residues.

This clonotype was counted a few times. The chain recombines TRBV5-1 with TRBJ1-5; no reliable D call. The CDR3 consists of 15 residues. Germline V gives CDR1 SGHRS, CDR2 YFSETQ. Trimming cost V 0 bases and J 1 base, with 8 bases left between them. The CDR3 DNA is TGCGCCAGCAGCTTGGGGGGAAAGAGCAATCAGCCCCAGCATTTT. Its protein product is CASSLGGKSNQPQHF.

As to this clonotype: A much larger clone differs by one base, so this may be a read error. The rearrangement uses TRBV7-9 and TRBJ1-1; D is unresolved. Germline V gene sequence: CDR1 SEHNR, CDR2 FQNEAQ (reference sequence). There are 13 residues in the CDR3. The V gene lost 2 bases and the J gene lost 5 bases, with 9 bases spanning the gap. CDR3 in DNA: TGTGCCAGCAGCTTATCTTCCAGAACTGAAGCTTTCTTT. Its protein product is CASSLSSRTEAFF.

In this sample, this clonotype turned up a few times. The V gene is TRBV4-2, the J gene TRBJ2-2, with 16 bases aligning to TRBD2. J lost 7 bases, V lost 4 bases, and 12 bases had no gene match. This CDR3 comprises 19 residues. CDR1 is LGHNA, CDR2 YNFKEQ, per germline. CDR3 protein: CASSPGTSGRVLGRGELFF. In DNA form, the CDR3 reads TGTGCCAGCAGCCCCGGGACTAGCGGGAGGGTGCTCGGTCGCGGGGAGCTGTTTTTT.

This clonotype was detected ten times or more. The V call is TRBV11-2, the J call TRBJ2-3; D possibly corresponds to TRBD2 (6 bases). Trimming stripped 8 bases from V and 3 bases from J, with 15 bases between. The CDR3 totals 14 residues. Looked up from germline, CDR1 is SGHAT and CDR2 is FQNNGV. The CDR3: CASGAGLRTDTQYF. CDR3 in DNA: TGTGCCAGCGGGGCGGGGTTGAGGACAGATACGCAGTATTTT.

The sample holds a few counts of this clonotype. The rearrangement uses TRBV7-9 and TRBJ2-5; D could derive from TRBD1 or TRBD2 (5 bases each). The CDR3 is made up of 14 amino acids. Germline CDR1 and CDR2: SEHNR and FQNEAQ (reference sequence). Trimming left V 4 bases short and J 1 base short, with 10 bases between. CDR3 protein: CASSSHGAQETQYF. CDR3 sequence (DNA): TGTGCCAGCAGCTCCCACGGGGCCCAAGAGACCCAGTACTTC.

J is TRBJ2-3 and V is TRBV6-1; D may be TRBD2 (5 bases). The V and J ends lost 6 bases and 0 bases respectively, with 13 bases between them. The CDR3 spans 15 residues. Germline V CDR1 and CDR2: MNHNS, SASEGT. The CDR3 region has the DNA TGTGCCAGCAGACAGAGGGCGCATAGCACAGATACGCAGTATTTT. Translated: CASRQRAHSTDTQYF.

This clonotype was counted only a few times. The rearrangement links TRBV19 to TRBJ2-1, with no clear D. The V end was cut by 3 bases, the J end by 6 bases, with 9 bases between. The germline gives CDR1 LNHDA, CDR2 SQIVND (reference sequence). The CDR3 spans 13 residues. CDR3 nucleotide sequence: TGTGCCAGTAGTATTAGCTCCCTCAATGAGCAGTTCTTC. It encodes CASSISSLNEQFF.

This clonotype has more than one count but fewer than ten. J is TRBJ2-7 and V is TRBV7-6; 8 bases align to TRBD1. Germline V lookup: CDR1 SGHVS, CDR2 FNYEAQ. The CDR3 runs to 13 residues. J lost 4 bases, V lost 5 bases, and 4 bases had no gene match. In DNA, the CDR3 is TGTGCCAGCAGCCCCAGGGGGCTATACGAGCAGTACTTC. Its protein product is CASSPRGLYEQYF.

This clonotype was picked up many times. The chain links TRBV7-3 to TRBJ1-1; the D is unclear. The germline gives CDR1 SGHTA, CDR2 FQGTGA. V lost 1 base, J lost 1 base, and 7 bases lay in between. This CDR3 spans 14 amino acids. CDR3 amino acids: CASSLSATNTEAFF. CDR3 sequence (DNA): TGTGCCAGCAGCTTAAGTGCGACGAACACTGAAGCTTTCTTT.

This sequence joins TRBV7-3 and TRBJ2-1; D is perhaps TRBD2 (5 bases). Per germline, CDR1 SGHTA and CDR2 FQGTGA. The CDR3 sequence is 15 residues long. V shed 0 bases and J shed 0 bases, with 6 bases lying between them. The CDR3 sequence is CASSLTGDSYNEQFF. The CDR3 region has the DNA TGTGCCAGCAGCTTAACCGGGGACTCCTACAATGAGCAGTTCTTC.

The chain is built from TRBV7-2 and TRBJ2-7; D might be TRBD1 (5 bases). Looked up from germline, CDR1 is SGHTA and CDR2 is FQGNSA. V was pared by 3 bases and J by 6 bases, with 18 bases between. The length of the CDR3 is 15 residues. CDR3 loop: CASSLQNLGPTEQYF. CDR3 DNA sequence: TGTGCCAGCAGCTTGCAAAATCTGGGGCCCACCGAGCAGTACTTC.

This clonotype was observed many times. The CDR3 coding sequence is TGTGCCAGCAGACAACAGGGGGCGGATGGCTACACCTTC. Translation: CASRQQGADGYTF. This sequence joins TRBV28 and TRBJ1-2, with 9 bases fitting TRBD1. CDR1 and CDR2 from the germline V gene are MDHEN and SYDVKM. V lost 6 bases and J lost 6; bases outside the gene matches: 5. The CDR3 consists of 13 residues.

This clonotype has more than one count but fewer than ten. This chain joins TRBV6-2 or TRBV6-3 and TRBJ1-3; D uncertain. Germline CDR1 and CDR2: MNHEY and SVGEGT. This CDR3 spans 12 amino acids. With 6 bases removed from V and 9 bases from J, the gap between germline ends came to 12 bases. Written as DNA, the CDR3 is TGTGCCAGCAGCTACCTATCGGGCACCATATATTTT. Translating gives CASSYLSGTIYF.

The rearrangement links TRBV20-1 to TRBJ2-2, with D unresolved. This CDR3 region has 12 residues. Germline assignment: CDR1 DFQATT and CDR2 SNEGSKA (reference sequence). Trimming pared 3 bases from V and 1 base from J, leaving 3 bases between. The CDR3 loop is CSASKNTGELFF. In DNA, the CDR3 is TGCAGTGCTAGTAAGAACACCGGGGAGCTGTTTTTT.